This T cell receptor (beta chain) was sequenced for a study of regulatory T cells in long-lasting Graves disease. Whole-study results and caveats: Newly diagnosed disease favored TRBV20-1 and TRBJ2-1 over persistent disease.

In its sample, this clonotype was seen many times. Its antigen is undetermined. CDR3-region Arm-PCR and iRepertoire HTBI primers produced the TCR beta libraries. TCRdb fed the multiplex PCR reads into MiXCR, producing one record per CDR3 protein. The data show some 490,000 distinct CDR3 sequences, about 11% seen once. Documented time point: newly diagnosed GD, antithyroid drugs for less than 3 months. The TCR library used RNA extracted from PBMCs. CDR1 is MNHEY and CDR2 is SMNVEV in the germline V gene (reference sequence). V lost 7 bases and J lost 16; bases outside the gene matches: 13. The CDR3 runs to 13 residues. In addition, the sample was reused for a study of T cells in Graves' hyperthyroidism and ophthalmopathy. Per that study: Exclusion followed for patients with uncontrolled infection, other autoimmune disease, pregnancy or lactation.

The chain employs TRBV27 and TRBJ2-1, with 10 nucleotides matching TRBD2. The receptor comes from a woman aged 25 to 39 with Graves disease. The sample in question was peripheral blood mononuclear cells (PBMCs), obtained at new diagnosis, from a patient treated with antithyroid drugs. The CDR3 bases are TGTGCCAGCAACGAAGCGGGAGGGCCAAGAATCTTCTTC. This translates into CASNEAGGPRIFF.